The 18 T cell receptor beta chains listed next were all sequenced from one sample in a study of blood T cell repertoires in COVID-19. Only in-frame clones appear in the TCRdb table, and some are missing; sequencing was by immunoSEQ multiplex PCR. This table holds 270,000 or so clones, more than 75% found once. Sequencing was carried out using PBMCs or T cells enriched from blood (not recorded which). The receptor set was obtained from a young woman who had recovered from COVID-19.

V and J are TRBV5-1 and TRBJ2-2, with 9 positions matching TRBD1. The CDR3 spans 15 residues. Germline values: CDR1 SGHRS, CDR2 YFSETQ. V gave up 0 bases and J gave up 6 bases; unmatched junction bases: 3. The CDR3 here is CASSLDRGLSGELFF. The CDR3, as DNA: TGCGCCAGCAGCTTGGACAGGGGGCTATCCGGGGAGCTGTTTTTT.

This clone showed up just a few times. J is TRBJ1-1 and V is TRBV7-9; D gene ambiguous. Trimming left V 6 bases short and J 2 bases short, with 13 bases between. The V gene's germline CDR1 is SEHNR and CDR2 FQNEAQ (reference sequence). The CDR3 has 14 residues. The CDR3 reads CASSHPESNTEAFF. In nucleotides, the CDR3 is TGTGCCAGCAGTCACCCCGAGAGTAACACTGAAGCTTTCTTT.

Comment on this clone: A junction end diverges from the germline sequence, so it may reflect a read error. V usage is TRBV7-9 and J usage is TRBJ2-1; a possible D gene is TRBD2 (6 bases). Germline values: CDR1 SEHNR, CDR2 FQNEAQ (reference sequence). CDR3 length: 13 residues. The CDR3 here is CASSLAPGLEQFF. The CDR3, as DNA: TGTGCCAGCAGCCTAGCCCCGGGACTTGAGCAGTTCTTC.

The rearrangement uses TRBV7-2 and TRBJ2-7; D possibly corresponds to TRBD2 (7 bases). The germline CDR1 and CDR2 sequences are SGHTA and FQGNSA. Between the trimmed V and J ends, which lost 5 bases and 6 bases, there was a span of 20 bases. This CDR3 is built from 15 residues. The CDR3 here is CASSPRGGVLGEQYF. DNA of the CDR3: TGTGCCAGCAGCCCTAGAGGGGGGGTCCTGGGCGAGCAGTACTTC.

This clone was seen only once. The J gene is TRBJ1-2, the V gene TRBV7-9, with a tentative D call TRBD1 (5 bases). Germline values: CDR1 SEHNR, CDR2 FQNEAQ (reference sequence). CDR3 length: 14 amino acids. Trimming left V 0 bases short and J 3 bases short, with 8 bases between. CDR3 region: CASSLALQDYGYTF. The CDR3 region has the DNA TGTGCCAGCAGCTTAGCTTTACAGGACTATGGCTACACCTTC.

This chain links TRBV4-1 with TRBJ2-3; 11 positions agree with TRBD2. The length of the CDR3 is 16 residues. Germline V gene lookup returns CDR1 MGHRA and CDR2 YSYEKL. Germline trimming cut 6 bases from V and 0 bases from J; bases unmatched to any gene: 5. The DNA for the CDR3 is TGCGCCAGCAGTCTGGCTAGCGGGGGGAGCACAGATACGCAGTATTTT. This encodes CASSLASGGSTDTQYF.

In its sample, this clone was seen once. The chain joins TRBV25-1 to TRBJ1-2; possible D gene TRBD1, 5 bases. Germline CDR1 reads MGHDK; CDR2 reads SYGVNS. This CDR3 region has 14 residues. Trimming took 11 bases from V and 3 from J, leaving 19 bases between them. This CDR3 is CASLGVGRDYGYTF. The CDR3 nucleotides read TGTGCCTCGTTAGGTGTGGGCAGGGACTATGGCTACACCTTC.

V is TRBV9 and J is TRBJ1-1, with 7 bases matching TRBD1. With 3 bases clipped from V and 4 bases from J, the junction kept 9 bases outside the gene matches. The germline gives CDR1 SGDLS, CDR2 YYNGEE. The length of the CDR3 is 15 residues. CDR3 sequence: CASSATGQFLTEAFF. The CDR3 region has the DNA TGTGCCAGCAGCGCTACGGGACAGTTCCTCACTGAAGCTTTCTTT.

The CDR3 sequence is CASSFTGANQPQHF. CDR3 nucleotide sequence: TGCGCCAGCAGCTTCACCGGAGCAAATCAGCCCCAGCATTTT. The gene calls are TRBV4-1 and TRBJ1-5; D call uncertain. The CDR3 totals 14 residues. V was cut by 5 bases and J by 4 bases, with 12 bases left in between. Germline values: CDR1 MGHRA, CDR2 YSYEKL.

The chain employs TRBV10-3 and TRBJ2-7; TRBD2 agrees at 9 bases. The junction had 13 bases not matched to a gene; V was cut back by 2 bases and J by 5 bases. The CDR3 has 17 amino acids. CDR1 and CDR2 (germline): ENHRY, SYGVKD. The CDR3 sequence is CAISEQNSGRVGDEQYF. DNA of the CDR3: TGTGCCATCAGTGAGCAGAATAGCGGGAGAGTAGGTGACGAGCAGTACTTC.

The genes are TRBV6-5 and TRBJ1-2; TRBD1 agrees at 7 bases. In germline, CDR1 is MNHEY, CDR2 SVGAGI. The CDR3 contains 12 residues. Losses at the gene ends were 6 bases for V and 4 bases for J; bases not matched to a gene: 2. Written as DNA, the CDR3 is TGTGCCAGCAGCCGGGACAGCTATGGCTACACCTTC. Translated: CASSRDSYGYTF.

The rearrangement uses TRBV11-2 and TRBJ2-1; no definite D call. Per the germline V gene, CDR1 is SGHAT and CDR2 is FQNNGV. The germline V and J ends were trimmed by 5 bases and 8 bases, with 16 bases remaining between them. This CDR3 is built from 14 residues. The CDR3 DNA reads as TGTGCCAGCAGCCCCCTGGCAGGCTATGATGAGCAGTTCTTC. Residues: CASSPLAGYDEQFF.

This sequence joins TRBV4-3 and TRBJ2-7; TRBD1 agrees at 8 bases. V lost 1 base, J lost 2 bases, and 4 bases stayed unmatched. Germline-derived CDR1 and CDR2 are LGHNA and YSLEER. The CDR3 is made up of 15 amino acids. The CDR3, as DNA: TGCGCCAGCAGCCAAGGCAGGGGGCGGGCCTACGAGCAGTACTTC. Translating gives CASSQGRGRAYEQYF.

The V and J genes are TRBV6-1 and TRBJ2-5; 9 bases are a match to TRBD1. The germline V gene has CDR1 MNHNS and CDR2 SASEGT. Losses at the gene ends were 2 bases for V and 1 base for J; bases not matched to a gene: 8. The CDR3 runs 17 residues. CDR3 DNA sequence: TGTGCCAGCAGTGAAAGACGTACAGGGGGCCTCCAAGAGACCCAGTACTTC. Amino acid sequence: CASSERRTGGLQETQYF.

V usage is TRBV5-1 and J usage is TRBJ2-5; D remains unclear. Germline values: CDR1 SGHRS, CDR2 YFSETQ. V lost 0 bases to trimming and J lost 2 bases, with 11 bases between them. The CDR3 spans 15 residues. CDR3 sequence: CASSLGVTTQETQYF. The CDR3 DNA follows: TGCGCCAGCAGCTTGGGAGTTACTACACAAGAGACCCAGTACTTC.

This chain joins TRBV9 and TRBJ2-5, with 7 bases fitting TRBD1. Germline V gene sequence: CDR1 SGDLS, CDR2 YYNGEE. V shed 4 bases, J shed 4 bases, and the junction held 13 bases outside the gene matches. CDR3 length: 16 residues. DNA for the CDR3: TGTGCCAGCAGCCCCCTACCTACAGGGGCGGGAGAGACCCAGTACTTC. Translation gives CASSPLPTGAGETQYF. Filled out from reference TRBV9 and TRBJ2-5, the complete variable domain reads DSGVTQTPKHLITATGQRVTLRCSPRSGDLSVYWYQQSLDQGLQFLIQYYNGEERAKGNILERFSAQQFPDLHSELNLSSLELGDSALYFCASSPLPTGAGETQYFGPGTRLLVL.

The chain carries TRBV18 and TRBJ2-7; 10 bases are a match to TRBD1. V trimming: 4 bases; J trimming: 5 bases; junction bases outside the gene matches: 11. CDR1 and CDR2 from the germline V gene are KGHSH and LQKENI. CDR3 length: 16 amino acids. The CDR3 nucleotides are TGTGCCAGCTCACTCCAACCGGGACAGGGGCGAAACGAGCAGTACTTC. Protein: CASSLQPGQGRNEQYF.

This rearrangement joins TRBV6-5 to TRBJ2-3, with 8 nucleotides matching TRBD1. V was pared by 4 bases and J by 5 bases, with 5 bases of the junction left unmatched. Germline V CDR1 and CDR2: MNHEY, SVGAGI. The CDR3 length is 14 residues. In nucleotides, the CDR3 is TGTGCCAGCAGTTCTTGGACAGGGAGAGATACGCAGTATTTT. Residues: CASSSWTGRDTQYF.